The next 18 T cell receptor beta chains were all read from a single sample in a study of cytomegalovirus exposure and HLA in healthy donors. The PCR had 60 Vbeta and 13 Jbeta primers. This table comes from immunoSEQ multiplex PCR, and its TCRdb copy is limited to in-frame clones, with some not included. This table has fewer than 250,000 clones, more than 70% appearing once. The sequencing sample was made of PBMCs. These receptors came from a man aged 35 to 55 in good health and CMV-seropositive.

About this clone: Distinct nucleotide sequences in the sample also encode this CDR3. V usage is TRBV27 and J usage is TRBJ1-4; D might be TRBD1 (6 bases). From germline, CDR1 is MNHEY and CDR2 SMNVEV (reference sequence). Trimming removed 5 bases at V and 0 bases at J, with 16 bases between. The CDR3 extends over 17 amino acids. The CDR3 protein is CASSPTGFHATNEKLFF. CDR3 in DNA: TGTGCCAGCAGTCCAACAGGGTTCCATGCAACTAATGAAAAACTGTTTTTT.

The chain couples TRBV11-2 to TRBJ1-1; TRBD1 aligns across 7 bases. The germline V gene encodes CDR1 SGHAT and CDR2 FQNNGV. The CDR3 is 14 amino acids. The junction had 7 bases not matched to a gene; V was cut back by 6 bases and J by 3 bases. In nucleotides, the CDR3 is TGTGCCAGCAGGGTTGACACAGGGGACACTGAAGCTTTCTTT. This encodes CASRVDTGDTEAFF.

This chain connects TRBV4-1 to TRBJ2-2, with D possibly TRBD1 on 6 matching bases. The CDR3 length is 16 residues. CDR1 is MGHRA, CDR2 YSYEKL, per germline. V was pared by 0 bases and J by 6 bases, with 14 bases between. For the CDR3, the DNA is TGCGCCAGCAGCCAAGATGGGGACACGCGGCCCGGGGAGCTGTTTTTT. Protein sequence: CASSQDGDTRPGELFF.

The V call is TRBV5-1, the J call TRBJ2-7; 7 bases are shared with TRBD1. V was clipped by 2 bases and J by 0 bases; unmatched bases: 5. Germline V gives CDR1 SGHRS, CDR2 YFSETQ. The CDR3 has 15 amino acids. This CDR3 is CASSLETGPSYEQYF. The CDR3 region has the DNA TGCGCCAGCAGCTTAGAGACAGGGCCCTCCTACGAGCAGTACTTC. Variable domain in full (rest from reference TRBV5-1 and TRBJ2-7): KAGVTQTPRYLIKTRGQQVTLSCSPISGHRSVSWYQQTPGQGLQFLFEYFSETQRNKGNFPGRFSGRQFSNSRSEMNVSTLELGDSALYLCASSLETGPSYEQYFGPGTRLTVT.

V is TRBV27 and J is TRBJ2-1; the D gene is possibly TRBD2 (6 bases). Trimming left V 6 bases short and J 6 bases short, with 15 bases between. In germline, CDR1 is MNHEY, CDR2 SMNVEV (reference sequence). The CDR3 sequence is 14 residues long. CDR3 bases: TGTGCCAGCAGCGGGACCGGAGGGGTCAATGAGCAGTTCTTC. Translated: CASSGTGGVNEQFF.

Of note for this clone: A junction end diverges from the germline sequence, so it may reflect a read error. The rearrangement links TRBV18 to TRBJ2-1, with a tentative D call TRBD1 (8 bases). Germline assignment: CDR1 KGHSH and CDR2 LQKENI. This CDR3 is 18 amino acids long. The CDR3 loop is CASSPGGQQGGSNNEQFF. The CDR3 DNA sequence: TGTGCCAGCTCCCCGGGAGGCCAACAGGGGGGCTCCAACAATGAGCAGTTCTTC. Filled out from reference TRBV18 and TRBJ2-1, the complete variable domain reads NAGVMQNPRHLVRRRGQEARLRCSPMKGHSHVYWYRQLPEEGLKFMVYLQKENIIDESGMPKERFSAEFPKEGPSILRIQQVVRGDSAAYFCASSPGGQQGGSNNEQFFGPGTRLTVL.

The rearrangement joins TRBV10-2 to TRBJ2-6; 8 bases are a match to TRBD1. The V gene's germline CDR1 is WSHSY and CDR2 SAAADI. J was trimmed by 0 bases and V by 2 bases; bases with no gene match: 0. This CDR3 is built from 16 residues. In DNA, the CDR3 is TGCGCCAGCAGTGAGACAGGGGGCTCTGGGGCCAACGTCCTGACTTTC. Residues: CASSETGGSGANVLTF.

The chain has TRBV6-5 and TRBJ2-5; 7 bases match TRBD1. The J call is in doubt because the DNA end fits TRBJ2-7 better. This CDR3 has 14 amino acids. Germline CDR1 and CDR2: MNHEY and SVGAGI. DNA for the CDR3: TGTGCCAGCAGGCCACCCGGGACAGCGGACGAGCAGTACTTC. Its protein product is CASRPPGTADEQYF.

The chain carries TRBV18 and TRBJ1-1; D not resolved. Germline V CDR1 and CDR2: KGHSH, LQKENI. Deletions cut 3 bases from V and 7 bases from J, with 9 bases between. CDR3 length: 12 residues. The CDR3 DNA reads as TGTGCCAGCTCACCGGCGGGCGTTGAAGCTTTCTTT. Translation gives CASSPAGVEAFF.

The rearrangement uses TRBV28 and TRBJ1-2; D is uncertain. The CDR3 contains 16 residues. The ends were cut back, 7 bases at V and 4 bases at J, with 22 bases in the middle. Germline V gene data show CDR1 as MDHEN and CDR2 as SYDVKM. The CDR3 region is CASTDSGAVPVYGYTF. The CDR3 DNA follows: TGTGCCAGCACCGATTCTGGAGCGGTCCCTGTCTATGGCTACACCTTC.

The chain joins TRBV19 to TRBJ2-7; 7 nucleotides agree with TRBD2. With 1 base clipped from V and 6 bases from J, the junction kept 3 bases outside the gene matches. Germline CDR1 reads LNHDA; CDR2 reads SQIVND (reference sequence). This CDR3 spans 13 amino acids. CDR3 in DNA: TGTGCCAGTAGTATAGCTGGGAGGGGCGAGCAGTACTTC. This encodes CASSIAGRGEQYF.

The rearrangement links TRBV29-1 to TRBJ2-5; the D is unclear. Germline values: CDR1 SQVTM, CDR2 ANQGSEA. Trimming removed 4 bases from V and 4 bases from J, with 16 bases in between. There are 14 residues in the CDR3. CDR3 sequence: CSVAWPPQAETQYF. CDR3 nucleotides: TGCAGCGTTGCATGGCCCCCGCAGGCAGAGACCCAGTACTTC.

V gene TRBV30 combines with J gene TRBJ2-6, with 8 nucleotides matching TRBD2. CDR1 and CDR2 from the germline V gene are GTSNPN and SVGIG (reference sequence). This CDR3 comprises 16 residues. V lost 0 bases and J lost 2; bases outside the gene matches: 3. The CDR3 DNA follows: TGTGCCTGGAGTGTACCAGCGGGAGCTGGGGCCAACGTCCTGACTTTC. Its translation is CAWSVPAGAGANVLTF.

There are a few counts of this clone. This chain's CDR3 is CASSAYRTSAPDTQYF. CDR3 nucleotide sequence: TGTGCCAGCAGCGCCTACAGGACTAGCGCGCCAGATACGCAGTATTTT. The chain employs TRBV7-8 and TRBJ2-3; 9 nucleotides match TRBD2. There are 16 residues in the CDR3. V trimming: 5 bases; J trimming: 4 bases; junction bases outside the gene matches: 10. Germline V gene lookup returns CDR1 SGHVS and CDR2 FQNEAQ.

The V gene is TRBV4-1, the J gene TRBJ1-5; D is unclear. CDR3 size: 18 residues. Germline V lookup: CDR1 MGHRA, CDR2 YSYEKL. Trimming cost V 1 base and J 0 bases, with 16 bases left between them. CDR3 amino acids: CASSQGLRAGYSNQPQHF. DNA of the CDR3: TGCGCCAGCAGCCAAGGATTGAGGGCCGGCTATAGCAATCAGCCCCAGCATTTT.

The chain joins TRBV10-3 to TRBJ2-2; weak D call: TRBD1 (5 bases). Per the germline V gene, CDR1 is ENHRY and CDR2 is SYGVKD. The V and J ends lost 6 bases and 6 bases respectively, with 8 bases between them. The CDR3 runs 12 residues. This chain's CDR3 is CAISQGPGELFF. DNA of the CDR3: TGTGCCATCAGCCAGGGCCCCGGGGAGCTGTTTTTT.

V usage is TRBV5-8 and J usage is TRBJ1-5, with 7 bases identical to TRBD1. The CDR3 has 15 amino acids. The trim removed 0 bases at V and 7 bases at J, leaving 7 bases unmatched. Germline V gene sequence: CDR1 SGHTS, CDR2 YDEGEE. The CDR3 here is CASSLGQGVGQPQHF. DNA for the CDR3: TGTGCCAGCAGCTTGGGACAGGGAGTAGGCCAGCCCCAGCATTTT.

Worth noting for this clone: Other DNA sequences of this sample code for an identical CDR3. V and J are TRBV4-2 and TRBJ2-5; no clear D gene. V shed 0 bases and J shed 4 bases, with 6 bases lying between them. The CDR3 loop spans 13 amino acids. Germline CDR1 and CDR2: LGHNA and YNFKEQ. CDR3 sequence reads: CASSQEPGETQYF. The DNA of the CDR3 is TGTGCCAGCAGCCAAGAACCCGGAGAGACCCAGTACTTC.